This T cell receptor (beta chain) was recovered during a study of metastatic and nonmetastatic thyroid tumors. Across the study: Patients with malignant and benign thyroid disease provided blood and tumor or nodule tissue, whose repertoires were compared. General study findings and limits: TCR beta diversity was reportedly significantly higher in malignant thyroid tumors than benign nodules, in blood and tumor.

Source study methods: The study took CDR3 differences across clinicopathological groups and made a distant-metastasis classifier for papillary thyroid cancer from them. TCRdb re-analyzed the PCR reads using MiXCR. These V and J calls rely on TCRdb rather than the paper's analysis. Counted here are 30,000 or so clones, roughly 23% occurring once; the ten biggest clones make up roughly 15%. Among the patients, none had received any treatment before thyroid surgery. The CDR3 contains 14 residues. Germline trimming cut 5 bases from V and 4 bases from J; bases unmatched to any gene: 7. Germline values: CDR1 SGHTA, CDR2 FQGNSA. This clone was observed at least ten times. Its matching antigen is unknown. With a much larger clone just one base away, this may be a read error.

The chain links TRBV7-2 to TRBJ1-2; 7 bases align to TRBD1. Sequencing was done on a sample of blood. This receptor was taken from a female donor with papillary thyroid cancer or a benign thyroid nodule (not recorded which). Some clones in this sample may be carry-over from other donors' samples. DNA for the CDR3: TGTGCCAGCAGCCCAAGGACAGGTCTCTATGGCTACACCTTC. This codes for CASSPRTGLYGYTF.